A selection of T cell receptor beta chains follows, all from one sample in a study of cytomegalovirus exposure and HLA in healthy donors. Clones were sequenced by immunoSEQ multiplex PCR, and TCRdb holds only the in-frame ones, with some missing. The sample has about 160,000 clones; roughly 80% are singletons. Input material: PBMCs. The source is a man between 18 and 35 years old in good health and CMV-seropositive. Both conserved end residues are part of each CDR3. D genes are given only for firm matches. Not all rows give a size; the values are once, few, many and, for expanded clones, a class.

cdr3_nt	cdr3_aa	j_call	clone_size	d_call	v_call
TGTGCCAGCAGTTACTCCTTCTCAGGCAGTTATGGCTACACCTTC	CASSYSFSGSYGYTF	TRBJ1-2	few	NA	TRBV6-5
TGCGCCAGCAGCTTGGTCGCAGAAAGCACAGATACGCAGTATTTT	CASSLVAESTDTQYF	TRBJ2-3	NA	NA	TRBV5-1
TGCGCCAGCAGCCAAGATGGGACAGCCTACGAGCAGTACTTC	CASSQDGTAYEQYF	TRBJ2-7	NA	TRBD1	TRBV4-3
TGTGCCAGCAGCGTTGATAGTGGCACAGATACGCAGTATTTT	CASSVDSGTDTQYF	TRBJ2-3	NA	NA	TRBV9
TGCGCCAGCAGCTCCCAGACTAGCGGACACGTTGGCAATGAGCAGTTCTTC	CASSSQTSGHVGNEQFF	TRBJ2-1	few	TRBD2	TRBV5-1
TGCGCCAGCAGCTGGACAGGGGGCGCGAGCCCTGAAGCTTTCTTT	CASSWTGGASPEAFF	TRBJ1-1	NA	TRBD1	TRBV5-1
TGTGCCATCAAGGGGACAGGGGCGAACACTGAAGCTTTCTTT	CAIKGTGANTEAFF	TRBJ1-1	NA	TRBD1	TRBV10-3
TGTGCCAGCAGTGTGGCCTCCGGGACAGGGGGCCAGAATGAGCAGTTCTTC	CASSVASGTGGQNEQFF	TRBJ2-1	NA	TRBD1	TRBV6-1
TGCGCCAGCAGCCTTAGCGGGAGGGCCCTCAACACAGATACGCAGTATTTT	CASSLSGRALNTDTQYF	TRBJ2-3	NA	TRBD2	TRBV5-1
TGTGCCAGCAGCTTGTACGGGAGCGGCTACAATGAGCAGTTCTTC	CASSLYGSGYNEQFF	TRBJ2-1	NA	NA	TRBV5-5
TGTGCCAGCAGCCAGGGACTAGCGGGAGAGTTTAGGTATGAGCAGTTCTTC	CASSQGLAGEFRYEQFF	TRBJ2-1	NA	TRBD2	TRBV27
TGCATCCCGGAAGTAGGAGCTGAAGCTTTCTTT	CIPEVGAEAFF	TRBJ1-1	NA	NA	TRBV20-1
TGTGCCAGCAGCTACAGGGGATATGGCTACACCTTC	CASSYRGYGYTF	TRBJ1-2	NA	TRBD1	TRBV7-9
TGTGCCAGCAGCAATACAGGGGGAAACACCGGGGAGCTGTTTTTT	CASSNTGGNTGELFF	TRBJ2-2	once	TRBD1	TRBV7-9
TGTGCCTGGAGGTTGACAGTCAGCTATGGCTACACCTTC	CAWRLTVSYGYTF	TRBJ1-2	NA	NA	TRBV30
TGTGCCAGCAGCCAGAGGGCTGGGTTAAATGAAAAACTGTTTTTT	CASSQRAGLNEKLFF	TRBJ1-4	few	NA	TRBV4-2
TGTGCCAGCAGCGCAGGACAGGGGGCTGACACCGGGGAGCTGTTTTTT	CASSAGQGADTGELFF	TRBJ2-2	NA	TRBD1	TRBV9
TGTGCCAGCAGCCGGGTTCAAGGCACCTACGAGCAGTACTTC	CASSRVQGTYEQYF	TRBJ2-7	NA	NA	TRBV2
TGTGCCAGCAGCCAGATCCTCGGGCAAAAGCGGGAGGACACAGATACGCAGTATTTT	CASSQILGQKREDTDTQYF	TRBJ2-3	NA	TRBD2	TRBV4-2
TGTGCCAGCAGCCCCCCCCGGGACTGGGATACGCAGTATTTT	CASSPPRDWDTQYF	TRBJ2-3	NA	NA	TRBV5-5